These T cell receptor beta chains were read from a single sample in a study of blood T cell repertoires in COVID-19. Some clones are missing from TCRdb's copy, which holds only in-frame ones; the method was immunoSEQ multiplex PCR. Of about 200,000 clones in the sample, 84% were seen once. Sequenced material: PBMCs or T cells enriched from blood (not recorded which). These receptors originate from a woman in her 30s who had been exposed to COVID-19. CDR3s include the opening cysteine and the closing phenylalanine or tryptophan. Fields, in order: V gene, D gene, J gene, CDR3 protein. The D gene is left open where the match is weak.

TRBV29-1	NA	TRBJ1-2	CSVGEGTSAYTF
TRBV9	NA	TRBJ2-5	CASSARTNRVQETQYF
TRBV7-9	TRBD1	TRBJ1-5	CASSPTGNQPQHF
TRBV2	TRBD1	TRBJ2-3	CASSRDSTQNTQYF
TRBV18	NA	TRBJ1-5	CASAKSGDQQPQHF
TRBV6-2/TRBV6-3	NA	TRBJ2-7	CASSSRGAYYEQYF
TRBV10-3	NA	TRBJ1-1	CATSTGKPEAFF
TRBV27	TRBD1	TRBJ2-6	CASSFHRGSSGANVLTF
TRBV5-1	TRBD2	TRBJ2-2	CASSLRPGTSGGAVRTGELFF
TRBV19	TRBD2	TRBJ2-3	CASSIWRGGTDTQYF
TRBV5-1	NA	TRBJ2-1	CASSNLETGEQFF
TRBV6-5	NA	TRBJ1-2	CASKPSGGGNYGYTF
TRBV6-5	NA	TRBJ2-2	CASSYSVGSTGELFF
TRBV7-2	NA	TRBJ1-1	CASSPSAGRAFF
TRBV5-1	TRBD2	TRBJ2-5	CASSLGLAGQETQYF
TRBV1	NA	TRBJ2-7	CTSSQAWPKLSERFEQYF
TRBV5-1	TRBD1	TRBJ2-2	CASSLRQGAIYENTGELFF
TRBV6-2/TRBV6-3	NA	TRBJ1-3	CASSYGPRGSVTIYF
TRBV7-6	NA	TRBJ2-1	CASSLTGGPGEGYEQFF
TRBV12-3/TRBV12-4	NA	TRBJ2-3	CASTKDCTAFHF
TRBV5-1	TRBD1	TRBJ1-2	CASSLVSGGDYYGYTF
TRBV18	NA	TRBJ1-5	CASSPRQDSNQPQHF